This entry concerns a single TCR beta chain. Its antigen is unknown. Sequencing used immunoSEQ multiplex PCR; TCRdb keeps in-frame clones, though not all of them. Of roughly 2,000 clones listed, more than 70% were seen once; the top ten hold about 3.6%. The data were obtained in a study of immune cell composition in non-small cell lung cancer. Study-level findings and limits: Lung adenocarcinomas had lower top 10 clone scores and clonality than squamous tumours. Approximately 73% of squamous and 25% to 35% of adenocarcinoma cases had tumour-associated clones >0.5%. No significant correlation existed between pack-years smoked and tumour clonality. Adenocarcinomas with higher top tumour-associated clone frequency had more reactive TILs.

Germline lookup yields CDR1 SGHKS and CDR2 YYEKEE (reference sequence). Trimming cost V 4 bases and J 1 base, with 8 bases left between them. The CDR3 length is 14 residues. Sequencing used lung tumor tissue. V usage is TRBV5-5 and J usage is TRBJ2-2; no firm D call. The clonotype was recovered from a human donor with non-small cell lung cancer. The CDR3 here is CASSVDGNTGELFF. In nucleotides, the CDR3 is TGTGCCAGCAGCGTGGACGGGAACACCGGGGAGCTGTTTTTT.